Listed here are 6 T cell receptor beta chains from one sample, sequenced in a study of long-term antiretroviral therapy in people with HIV. At the survey level, the v3.0 immunoSEQ assay was run. Method: immunoSEQ multiplex PCR; TCRdb's copy keeps in-frame clones and lacks some. The sample shows about 9,700 clones, around 75% of them seen only once. The specimen comprised unsorted PBMCs, sampled 1.8 years before starting antiretroviral therapy. Receptors were obtained from a man aged 35 to 55 with HIV.

In the case of this clone: One end of the junction varies from germline; a read error may be responsible. This rearrangement joins TRBV10-3 to TRBJ2-2; the match to TRBD1 covers 8 bases. The germline gives CDR1 ENHRY, CDR2 SYGVKD. This CDR3 spans 14 amino acids. CDR3 coding DNA: TGTGCCAGCAGTAAACAGGGGGACACCGGGGAGCTGTTTTTT. Its protein is CASSKQGDTGELFF.

V is TRBV6-5 and J is TRBJ1-1; the D is unclear. Deletions cut 2 bases from V and 1 base from J, with 8 bases between. Germline lookup yields CDR1 MNHEY and CDR2 SVGAGI. The CDR3 covers 14 residues. The chain's CDR3 is CASSYRHSNTEAFF. CDR3 sequence (DNA): TGTGCCAGCAGTTACAGGCACTCGAACACTGAAGCTTTCTTT.

The V call is TRBV6-5, the J call TRBJ2-1, with a tentative D call TRBD1 (6 bases). The CDR3 covers 15 residues. Trimming pared 4 bases from V and 4 bases from J, leaving 14 bases between. Per the germline V gene, CDR1 is MNHEY and CDR2 is SVGAGI. The CDR3 here is CASSSQGTEYNEQFF. CDR3 in DNA: TGTGCCAGCAGTTCCCAGGGGACGGAGTACAATGAGCAGTTCTTC.

This chain joins TRBV5-6 and TRBJ2-1; unclear D gene. The CDR3 loop spans 13 amino acids. V dropped 1 base and J dropped 2 bases, with 4 bases sitting between them. Germline CDR1 reads SGHDT; CDR2 reads YYEEEE. The CDR3, as DNA: TGTGCCAGCAGCTTGCCCGCCTACAATGAGCAGTTCTTC. It yields the protein CASSLPAYNEQFF.

The chain uses TRBV19 and TRBJ1-6; D ambiguous. The CDR3 consists of 15 residues. Per the germline V gene, CDR1 is LNHDA and CDR2 is SQIVND (reference sequence). Trimming pared 6 bases from V and 0 bases from J, leaving 9 bases between. For the CDR3, the DNA is TGTGCCAGTAGCACTGGACGCTCCTATAATTCACCCCTCCACTTT. Encoded protein: CASSTGRSYNSPLHF.

This chain links TRBV2 with TRBJ2-6; D perhaps matches TRBD1 (5 bases). The ends were cut back, 3 bases at V and 0 bases at J, with 24 bases in the middle. In germline, CDR1 is SNHLY, CDR2 FYNNEI. The CDR3 is 21 amino acids. The CDR3, as DNA: TGTGCCAGCAGTGAGGGAAAAACAGGCTTTTTAGAGTTCTCTGGGGCCAACGTCCTGACTTTC. This gives the protein CASSEGKTGFLEFSGANVLTF.